The 10 T cell receptor beta chains below were found in one sample sequenced in a study of blood T cell repertoires in COVID-19. Measured with immunoSEQ multiplex PCR; TCRdb has only the in-frame clones, and not every one. The sample has roughly 200,000 clones, around 80% seen once. Sequences were obtained from peripheral blood. The receptors were sampled from a man between 40 and 49 years old with active or convalescent COVID-19.

This clone was seen only a few times. The J gene is TRBJ1-1, the V gene TRBV2; 7 nucleotides agree with TRBD1. Germline loops: CDR1 SNHLY, CDR2 FYNNEI. J was trimmed by 0 bases and V by 8 bases; bases with no gene match: 6. This CDR3 is built from 14 residues. The CDR3 sequence: CASGSGGMNTEAFF. The CDR3 nucleotides are TGTGCCAGCGGATCAGGGGGGATGAACACTGAAGCTTTCTTT.

The chain has TRBV5-4 and TRBJ1-2; D is perhaps TRBD1 (6 bases). The CDR3 is 15 amino acids. The ends were cut back, 0 bases at V and 6 bases at J, with 15 bases in the middle. CDR1 SGHNT and CDR2 YYREEE come from the germline V gene (reference sequence). The CDR3 bases are TGTGCCAGCAGCTTGGATAACAGGGTATTAAATGGCTACACCTTC. Amino acids: CASSLDNRVLNGYTF.

The V gene is TRBV28, the J gene TRBJ2-7; the match to TRBD2 covers 7 bases. CDR3 length: 15 amino acids. Germline V gene data show CDR1 as MDHEN and CDR2 as SYDVKM. With V trimmed by 3 bases and J by 2 bases, 7 bases remained unmatched. CDR3 DNA sequence: TGTGCCAGCAGTTTCACGTGGGGGGGTACCTACGAGCAGTACTTC. This codes for CASSFTWGGTYEQYF.

The genes are TRBV5-4 and TRBJ1-2; D may be TRBD1 (5 bases). Trimming took 3 bases from V and 7 from J, leaving 10 bases between them. This CDR3 contains 12 residues. Germline V gene lookup returns CDR1 SGHNT and CDR2 YYREEE (reference sequence). The CDR3 coding sequence is TGTGCCAGCAGCTCAGGGTTCAGTGGCTACACCTTC. Translation: CASSSGFSGYTF.

This rearrangement joins TRBV6-1 to TRBJ1-3; 7 nucleotides match TRBD1. V lost 7 bases, J lost 0 bases, and 9 bases stayed unmatched. The CDR3 is 16 residues long. The germline V gene encodes CDR1 MNHNS and CDR2 SASEGT. The CDR3 region is CASTDGQASSGNTIYF. The DNA for the CDR3 is TGTGCCAGCACTGACGGACAGGCCTCCTCTGGAAACACCATATATTTT.

The chain recombines TRBV19 with TRBJ1-4; 7 bases align to TRBD1. CDR3 length equals 14 residues. Trimming at V came to 5 bases and at J to 8 bases, leaving 8 bases not matched to a gene. The V gene's germline CDR1 is LNHDA and CDR2 SQIVND (reference sequence). As DNA, the CDR3 is TGTGCCAGTAGTCCGGGCCAGGGGGGCGAAAAACTGTTTTTT. Encoded protein: CASSPGQGGEKLFF.

In DNA form, the CDR3 reads TGTGCCAGCAGCCGCCCCAAGAGCGGGAGGGACTCCTACAATGAGCAGTTCTTC. This gives the protein CASSRPKSGRDSYNEQFF. V and J are TRBV5-4 and TRBJ2-1, with TRBD2 identical over 10 bases. CDR1 and CDR2 from the germline V gene are SGHNT and YYREEE (reference sequence). The V and J ends lost 4 bases and 0 bases, in that order; junction bases with no gene match: 10. The CDR3 runs to 18 residues.

CDR3 DNA sequence: TGTGCCAGTAGCCGGGGAGGGGCAGAGAGTGGCTACACCTTC. It translates to CASSRGGAESGYTF. The rearrangement links TRBV19 to TRBJ1-2; tentative D call: TRBD1 (5 bases). Trimming removed 6 bases at V and 7 bases at J, with 18 bases between. The CDR3 runs 14 residues. CDR1 is LNHDA, CDR2 SQIVND, per germline (reference sequence).

J is TRBJ1-4 and V is TRBV6-2 or TRBV6-3; no definite D call. Germline V gives CDR1 MNHEY, CDR2 SVGEGT. With 5 bases removed from V and 2 bases from J, the gap between germline ends came to 18 bases. This CDR3 region has 17 residues. The CDR3 region is CASSLPVRTRTNEKLFF. The CDR3 bases are TGTGCCAGCAGTCTACCCGTCCGAACCAGGACTAATGAAAAACTGTTTTTT.

The chain links TRBV11-2 to TRBJ2-5; unclear D gene. V was pared by 0 bases and J by 1 base, with 9 bases between. This CDR3 has 15 residues. CDR1 is SGHAT, CDR2 FQNNGV, per germline. CDR3 bases: TGTGCCAGCAGCTTAGACAGTGGGCCCCAAGAGACCCAGTACTTC. Translation gives CASSLDSGPQETQYF.